This TCR beta chain originates from a study of CD8 T cells in ankylosing spondylitis. Note on this clonotype: Its specificity is not known.

The study, taken as a whole, reports: In ankylosing spondylitis patients, matched synovial fluid reportedly showed significant enrichment of disease-linked clones.

Construction of TCR beta libraries was performed using quantitative 5'-RACE with molecular barcodes. TCRdb redid the calling of the 5' RACE reads with MiXCR, one entry per CDR3 protein. The data show approximately 150,000 distinct CDR3 sequences, approximately 48% seen once. There are 15 residues in the CDR3. Germline CDR1 LNHNV, CDR2 YYDKDF (reference sequence). V shed 0 bases, J shed 4 bases, and the junction held 3 bases outside the gene matches. The chain employs TRBV15 and TRBJ2-1, with 7 bases lining up with TRBD2. The receptor was derived from a male donor with ankylosing spondylitis. The sequenced sample was synovial fluid, either unsorted or a sorted T cell fraction (not recorded which). The CDR3 is CATSREAGPYNEQFF. For the CDR3, the DNA is TGTGCCACCAGCAGAGAAGCGGGGCCTTACAATGAGCAGTTCTTC.